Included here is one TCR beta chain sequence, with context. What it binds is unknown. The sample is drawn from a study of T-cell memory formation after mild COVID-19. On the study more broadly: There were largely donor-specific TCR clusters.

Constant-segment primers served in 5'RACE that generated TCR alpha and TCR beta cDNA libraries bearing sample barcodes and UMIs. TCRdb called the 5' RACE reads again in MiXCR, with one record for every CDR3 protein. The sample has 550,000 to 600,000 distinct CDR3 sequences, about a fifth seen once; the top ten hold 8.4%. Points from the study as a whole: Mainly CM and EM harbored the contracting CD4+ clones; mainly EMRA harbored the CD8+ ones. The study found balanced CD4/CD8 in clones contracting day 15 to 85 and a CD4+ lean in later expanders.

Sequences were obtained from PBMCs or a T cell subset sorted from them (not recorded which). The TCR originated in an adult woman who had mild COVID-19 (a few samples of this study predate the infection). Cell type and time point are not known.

The CDR3 bases are TGTGCCAGCAGCTCCCACGGGCAGGGCTCCTACGAGCAGTACTTC. Its protein product is CASSSHGQGSYEQYF. This sequence joins TRBV7-9 and TRBJ2-7; a weak D match, TRBD1 (5 bases). Germline V gene lookup returns CDR1 SEHNR and CDR2 FQNEAQ (reference sequence). The CDR3 totals 15 residues. V was shortened by 4 bases and J by 0 bases, with 13 bases between the two germline ends. The full variable domain, rest sourced from reference TRBV7-9 and TRBJ2-7, is DTGVSQNPRHKITKRGQNVTFRCDPISEHNRLYWYRQTLGQGPEFLTYFQNEAQLEKSRLLSDRFSAERPKGSFSTLEIQRTEQGDSAMYLCASSSHGQGSYEQYFGPGTRLTVT.